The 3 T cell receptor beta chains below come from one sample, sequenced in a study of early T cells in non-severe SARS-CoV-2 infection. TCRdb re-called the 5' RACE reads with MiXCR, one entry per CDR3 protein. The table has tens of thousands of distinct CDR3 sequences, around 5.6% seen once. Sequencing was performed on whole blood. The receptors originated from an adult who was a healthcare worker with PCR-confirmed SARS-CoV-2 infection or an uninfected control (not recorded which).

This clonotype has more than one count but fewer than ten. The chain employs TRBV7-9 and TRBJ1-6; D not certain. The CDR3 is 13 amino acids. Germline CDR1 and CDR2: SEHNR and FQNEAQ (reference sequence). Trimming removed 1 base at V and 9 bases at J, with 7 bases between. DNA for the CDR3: TGTGCCAGCAGCTTAGGGCACCCTTCACCCCTCCACTTT. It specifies CASSLGHPSPLHF.

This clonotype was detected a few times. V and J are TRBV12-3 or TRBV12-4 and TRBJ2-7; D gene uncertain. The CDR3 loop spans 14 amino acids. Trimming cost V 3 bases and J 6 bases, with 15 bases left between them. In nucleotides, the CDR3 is TGTGCCAGCAGTTTGCCCGGTGGGGATGGCGAGCAGTACTTC. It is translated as CASSLPGGDGEQYF.

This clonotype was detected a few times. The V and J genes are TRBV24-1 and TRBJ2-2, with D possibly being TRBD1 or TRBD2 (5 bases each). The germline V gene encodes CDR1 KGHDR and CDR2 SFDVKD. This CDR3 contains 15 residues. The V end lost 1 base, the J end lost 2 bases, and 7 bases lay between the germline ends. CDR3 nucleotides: TGTGCCACCAGTGATTTCCGGGACAACACCGGGGAGCTGTTTTTT. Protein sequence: CATSDFRDNTGELFF.